This TCR beta chain was captured by sequencing in a study of cytomegalovirus exposure and HLA in healthy donors. The PCR was carried out with 60 Vbeta primers and 13 Jbeta primers. The data were produced by immunoSEQ multiplex PCR, yet TCRdb's version contains in-frame clones alone and is incomplete. The sample carries approximately 79,000 clones, over 70% recorded once. The CDR3 has 13 residues. CDR1 and CDR2 from the germline V gene are SQVTM and ANQGSEA. The trim removed 5 bases at V and 3 bases at J, leaving 4 bases unmatched. This sequence joins TRBV29-1 and TRBJ1-1; 9 bases match TRBD1. This receptor was taken from a woman aged 40 to 50 in good health and CMV-seropositive. The sequencing sample was made of PBMCs. CDR3 bases: TGCAGCGTTTCCCGGACAGGGGACACTGAAGCTTTCTTT. Translated: CSVSRTGDTEAFF.